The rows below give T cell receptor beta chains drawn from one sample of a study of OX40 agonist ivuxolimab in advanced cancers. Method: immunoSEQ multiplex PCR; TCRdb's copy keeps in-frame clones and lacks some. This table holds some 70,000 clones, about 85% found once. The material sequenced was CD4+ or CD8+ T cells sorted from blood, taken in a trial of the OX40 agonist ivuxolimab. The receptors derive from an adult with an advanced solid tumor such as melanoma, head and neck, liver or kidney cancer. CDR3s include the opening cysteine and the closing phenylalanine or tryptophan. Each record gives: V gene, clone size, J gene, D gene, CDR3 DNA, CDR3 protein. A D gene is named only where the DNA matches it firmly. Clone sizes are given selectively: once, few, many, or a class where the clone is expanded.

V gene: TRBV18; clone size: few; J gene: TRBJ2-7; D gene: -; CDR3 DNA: TGTGCCAGCTCACCAACTAACCAAGGCGAGCAGTACTTC; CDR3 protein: CASSPTNQGEQYF
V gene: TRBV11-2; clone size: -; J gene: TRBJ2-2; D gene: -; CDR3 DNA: TGTGCCAGCAGCTCCCTATGGGGGTCCACAAACACCGGGGAGCTGTTTTTT; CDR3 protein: CASSSLWGSTNTGELFF
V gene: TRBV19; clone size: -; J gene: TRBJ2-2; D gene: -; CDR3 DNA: TGTGCCAGTAATACACCCAGCGGAGGGAACACCGGGGAGCTGTTTTTT; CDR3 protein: CASNTPSGGNTGELFF
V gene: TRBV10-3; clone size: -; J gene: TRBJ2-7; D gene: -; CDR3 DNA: TGTGCCATCACTCCGGGCCTGGGGAACTCCTACGAGCAGTACTTC; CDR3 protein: CAITPGLGNSYEQYF
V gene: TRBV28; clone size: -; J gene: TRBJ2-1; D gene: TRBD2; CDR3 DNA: TGTGCCAGCAGTTTCCTAGCGGGGGGAAATGAGCAGTTCTTC; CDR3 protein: CASSFLAGGNEQFF
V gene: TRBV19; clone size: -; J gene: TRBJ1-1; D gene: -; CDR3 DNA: TGTGCCAGTCACTGGGACGGAACGGCTTTCTTT; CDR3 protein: CASHWDGTAFF
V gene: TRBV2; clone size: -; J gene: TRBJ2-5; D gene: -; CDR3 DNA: TGTGCCAGCGGGGCAGGGCCAGAGACCCAGTACTTC; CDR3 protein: CASGAGPETQYF
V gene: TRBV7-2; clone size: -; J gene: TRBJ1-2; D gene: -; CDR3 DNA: TGTGCCAGCACCTCTAACCCCGCTGGCTATGGCTACACCTTC; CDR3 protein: CASTSNPAGYGYTF
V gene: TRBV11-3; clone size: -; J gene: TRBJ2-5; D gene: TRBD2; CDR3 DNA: TGTGCCAGCAGCTTCAGACTAGCGGCGGAGACCCAGTACTTC; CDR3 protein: CASSFRLAAETQYF
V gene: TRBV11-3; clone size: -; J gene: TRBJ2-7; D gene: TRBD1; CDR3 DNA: TGTGCCAGCAGCTTAGATTGGGGACAGGGAACCTACGAGCAGTACTTC; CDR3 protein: CASSLDWGQGTYEQYF
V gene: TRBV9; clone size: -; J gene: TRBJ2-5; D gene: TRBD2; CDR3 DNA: TGTGCCAGCAGTGCCGGGACTAGCGGTCGCCAGGAGACCCAGTACTTC; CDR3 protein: CASSAGTSGRQETQYF
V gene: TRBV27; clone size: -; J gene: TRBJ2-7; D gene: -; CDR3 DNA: TGTGCCAGCAGAGGCCAAGGCAGGTACGAGCAGTACTTC; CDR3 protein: CASRGQGRYEQYF
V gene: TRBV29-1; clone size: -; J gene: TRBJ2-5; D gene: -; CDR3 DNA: TGCAGCGTTGTACAGGCGAAAGAGACCCAGTACTTC; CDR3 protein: CSVVQAKETQYF
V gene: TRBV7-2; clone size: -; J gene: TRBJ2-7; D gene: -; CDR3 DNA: TGTGCCAGCAGCTTATACGGGAGTATTTACGAGCAGTACTTC; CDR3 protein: CASSLYGSIYEQYF
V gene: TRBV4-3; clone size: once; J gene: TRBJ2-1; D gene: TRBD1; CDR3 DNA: TGCGCCAGCAGCCAGGATCAGACAGGGTTTAATGAGCAGTTCTTC; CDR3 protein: CASSQDQTGFNEQFF
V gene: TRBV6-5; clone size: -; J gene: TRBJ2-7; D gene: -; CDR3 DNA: TGTGCCAGCAGATGGAACTACGAGCAGTACTTC; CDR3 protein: CASRWNYEQYF
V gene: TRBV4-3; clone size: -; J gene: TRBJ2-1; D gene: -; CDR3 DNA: TGCGCCAGCAGCCTTGAGGCGGGTAACAATGAGCAGTTCTTC; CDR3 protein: CASSLEAGNNEQFF
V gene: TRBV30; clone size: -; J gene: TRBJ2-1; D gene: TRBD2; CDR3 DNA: TGTGCCTGGAGTTCGGTAGCGGGGGGAGGTGAGCAGTTCTTC; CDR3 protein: CAWSSVAGGGEQFF
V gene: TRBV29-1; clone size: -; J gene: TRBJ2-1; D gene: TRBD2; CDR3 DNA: TGCAGCGTTGAAACAGCTAGCGGGTACAACAATGAGCAGTTCTTC; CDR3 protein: CSVETASGYNNEQFF
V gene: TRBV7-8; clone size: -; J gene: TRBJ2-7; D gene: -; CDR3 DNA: TGTGCCAGCAGCTCCATCGGGGGCTGGGAACAGTACTTC; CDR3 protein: CASSSIGGWEQYF
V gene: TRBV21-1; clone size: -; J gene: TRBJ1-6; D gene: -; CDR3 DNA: TGTGCCAGCAGCGGTGTGGCCTATAATTCACCCCTCCACTTT; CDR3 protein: CASSGVAYNSPLHF
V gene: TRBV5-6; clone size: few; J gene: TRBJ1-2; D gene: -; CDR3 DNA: TGTGCCAGCAGCTCTGGACAGATGGGCTATGGCTACACCTTC; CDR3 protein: CASSSGQMGYGYTF
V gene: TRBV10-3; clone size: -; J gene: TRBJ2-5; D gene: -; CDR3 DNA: TGTGCCATCAGTTTAAATGGGGGGGAGACCCAGTACTTC; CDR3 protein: CAISLNGGETQYF
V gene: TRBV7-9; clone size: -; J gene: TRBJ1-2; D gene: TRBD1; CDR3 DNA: TGTGCCAGCAGCCCATCACAGGGACAGGGGGATTATGGCTACACCTTC; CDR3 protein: CASSPSQGQGDYGYTF
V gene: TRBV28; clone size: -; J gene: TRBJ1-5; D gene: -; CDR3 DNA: TGTGCCAGCAGTTTACAGGGGACATATCAGCCCCAGCATTTT; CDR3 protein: CASSLQGTYQPQHF
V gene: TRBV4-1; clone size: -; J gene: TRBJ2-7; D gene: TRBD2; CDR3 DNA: TGCGCCAGCAGCCTCCTTGCGGGAGACAGCTCCTACGAGCAGTACTTC; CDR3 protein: CASSLLAGDSSYEQYF
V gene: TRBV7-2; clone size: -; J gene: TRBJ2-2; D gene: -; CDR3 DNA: TGTGCCAGCAGCCGTTCGGACACCGGGGAGCTGTTTTTT; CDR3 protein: CASSRSDTGELFF
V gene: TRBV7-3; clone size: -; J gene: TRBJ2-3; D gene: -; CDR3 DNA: TGTGCCAGCAGCTCGACTAGTAACATTGCGCAGTATTTT; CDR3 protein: CASSSTSNIAQYF
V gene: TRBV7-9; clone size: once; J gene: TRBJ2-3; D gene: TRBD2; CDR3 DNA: TGTGCCAGCAGCCCTTTTAGCGGGGCCAGCACAGATACGCAGTATTTT; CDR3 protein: CASSPFSGASTDTQYF
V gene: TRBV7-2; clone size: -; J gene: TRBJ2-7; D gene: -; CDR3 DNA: TGTGCCAGCACGTTGGGGGGAGCCTACGAGCAGTACTTC; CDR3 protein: CASTLGGAYEQYF
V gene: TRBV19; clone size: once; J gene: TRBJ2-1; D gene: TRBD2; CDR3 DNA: TGTGCCAGTAGTGTTAGCGGGGGGTTCTACAATGAGCAGTTCTTC; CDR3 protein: CASSVSGGFYNEQFF
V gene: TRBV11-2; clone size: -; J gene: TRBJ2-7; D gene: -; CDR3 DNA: TGTGCCAGCACCAAGACAGGCGAAAGGGGGACCTACGAGCAGTACTTC; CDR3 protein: CASTKTGERGTYEQYF
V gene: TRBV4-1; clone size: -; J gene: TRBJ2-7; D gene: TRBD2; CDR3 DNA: TGCGCCAGCAGCCAAGAAGGGGGACTAGCAGGGGAGCAGTACTTC; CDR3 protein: CASSQEGGLAGEQYF
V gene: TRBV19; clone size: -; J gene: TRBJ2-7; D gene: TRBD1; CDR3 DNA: TGTGCCAGTAGTTCCCATTCGGGCTCGGGACAGGGGGCCAACGAGCAGTACTTC; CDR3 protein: CASSSHSGSGQGANEQYF
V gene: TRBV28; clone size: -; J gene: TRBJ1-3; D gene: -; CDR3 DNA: TGTGCCAGCAGAGGCCAAAAGCTCTCTGGAAACACCATATATTTT; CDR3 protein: CASRGQKLSGNTIYF
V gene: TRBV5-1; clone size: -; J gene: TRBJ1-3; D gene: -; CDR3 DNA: TGCGCCAGCAGCTTGGGTGACAGCTCTGGAAACACCATATATTTT; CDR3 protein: CASSLGDSSGNTIYF
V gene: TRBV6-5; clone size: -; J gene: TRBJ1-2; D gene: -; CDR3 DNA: TGTGCCAGCAGTTCCCAGGGTAGACATGGCTACACCTTC; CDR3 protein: CASSSQGRHGYTF
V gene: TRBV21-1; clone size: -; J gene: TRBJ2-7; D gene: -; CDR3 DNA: TGTGCCAGCAGCAAACGGAGGGTAATAGGCGAGCAGTACTTC; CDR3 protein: CASSKRRVIGEQYF
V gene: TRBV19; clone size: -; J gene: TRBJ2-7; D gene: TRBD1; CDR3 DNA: TGTGCCAGTAGCTTGACAGGGATTCCCTACGAGCAGTACTTC; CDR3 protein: CASSLTGIPYEQYF
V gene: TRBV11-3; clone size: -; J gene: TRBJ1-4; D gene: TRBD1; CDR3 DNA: TGTGCCAGCAGCTTAGCCGGACAGGGAAAACTGTTTTTT; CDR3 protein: CASSLAGQGKLFF
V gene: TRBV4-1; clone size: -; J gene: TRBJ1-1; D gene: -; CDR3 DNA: TGCGCCAGCAGCCGCCCACAGGGTTACACTGAAGCTTTCTTT; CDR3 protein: CASSRPQGYTEAFF
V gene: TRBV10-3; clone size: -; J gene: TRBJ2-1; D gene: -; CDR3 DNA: TGTGCCATCGGACAGCACTCCTACAATGAGCAGTTCTTC; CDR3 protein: CAIGQHSYNEQFF
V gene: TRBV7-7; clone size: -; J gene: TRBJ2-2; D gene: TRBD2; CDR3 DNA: TGTGCCAGCAGCCGTAAGGGACTAGCGGACGGGGAGCTGTTTTTT; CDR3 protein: CASSRKGLADGELFF